These 13 T cell receptor beta chains were sequenced from one sample in a study of cytomegalovirus exposure and HLA in healthy donors. Both 60 Vbeta primers and 13 Jbeta primers went into the PCR. Only in-frame clones appear in the TCRdb table, and some are missing; sequencing was by immunoSEQ multiplex PCR. Of about 90,000 clones listed, around 84% are singletons. The sample taken for sequencing was PBMCs. The receptor source for this set is a woman aged 40 to 55 in good health and CMV-seropositive.

CDR3 sequence: CASSLDVGTPSYEQYF. The DNA of the CDR3 is TGTGCCAGCAGCTTAGATGTCGGGACACCTTCCTACGAGCAGTACTTC. The rearrangement joins TRBV11-3 to TRBJ2-7; TRBD1 is a possible D gene (6 bases). The CDR3 is 16 amino acids. V shed 0 bases and J shed 1 base, with 13 bases lying between them. In germline, CDR1 is SGHNT, CDR2 YENEEA.

The chain has TRBV28 and TRBJ1-4; maybe TRBD1 (6 bases). V lost 6 bases to trimming and J lost 3 bases, with 11 bases between them. The germline CDR1 and CDR2 sequences are MDHEN and SYDVKM. The CDR3 runs 14 residues. The CDR3 is CASRGGGANEKLFF. The CDR3 coding sequence is TGTGCCAGCAGGGGAGGGGGGGCTAATGAAAAACTGTTTTTT.

This clone was counted once. V usage is TRBV6-5 and J usage is TRBJ1-1; D call uncertain. Germline values: CDR1 MNHEY, CDR2 SVGAGI. With 6 bases removed from V and 0 bases from J, the gap between germline ends came to 8 bases. This CDR3 has 13 residues. The CDR3 loop reads CASSSVLNTEAFF. The DNA for the CDR3 is TGTGCCAGCAGCTCAGTCTTGAACACTGAAGCTTTCTTT.

This clone has only one observation. V is TRBV30 and J is TRBJ1-6; no clear D gene. There are 15 residues in the CDR3. CDR1 and CDR2 (germline): GTSNPN, SVGIG (reference sequence). Trimming removed 2 bases at V and 4 bases at J, with 12 bases between. DNA of the CDR3: TGTGCCTGGAGTAATGGAGCGTTGTATAATTCACCCCTCCACTTT. Translating gives CAWSNGALYNSPLHF.

Notes on this clone: At one end, the junction sequence differs from germline, possibly due to a read error. This sequence joins TRBV19 and TRBJ2-3; D might be TRBD2 (6 bases). CDR1 and CDR2 from the germline V gene are LNHDA and SQIVND (reference sequence). The CDR3 is made up of 14 amino acids. CDR3 protein: CASSPRTSIDTQYF. The CDR3 DNA sequence: TGTGCCAGTAGTCCTAGAACTAGCATAGATACGCAGTATTTT.

V and J are TRBV6-5 and TRBJ2-5; D is possibly TRBD1 (6 bases). The germline CDR1 and CDR2 sequences are MNHEY and SVGAGI. The V and J ends lost 11 bases and 2 bases respectively, with 18 bases between them. The CDR3 loop spans 14 amino acids. CDR3 in amino acids: CASRPDRLQETQYF. The CDR3 DNA reads as TGTGCCTCGCGGCCGGACAGATTACAAGAGACCCAGTACTTC.

This clone was counted between two and nine times. The chain combines TRBV30 with TRBJ2-5; 10 bases align to TRBD2. V was pared by 4 bases and J by 1 base, with 0 bases of the junction left unmatched. CDR1 and CDR2 (germline): GTSNPN, SVGIG (reference sequence). There are 13 residues in the CDR3. CDR3 region: CAWTSGGQETQYF. CDR3 sequence (DNA): TGTGCCTGGACTAGCGGGGGCCAAGAGACCCAGTACTTC.

This clone counts as medium-sized (0.01 to 0.1%). V usage is TRBV9 and J usage is TRBJ2-3, with no clear D. This CDR3 contains 14 residues. In germline, CDR1 is SGDLS, CDR2 YYNGEE. V was clipped by 0 bases and J by 2 bases, with 7 bases between them. The CDR3 nucleotides are TGTGCCAGCAGCGTAGAAGCCAACACAGATACGCAGTATTTT. This codes for CASSVEANTDTQYF.

The chain has TRBV27 and TRBJ2-1, with D possibly matching TRBD1 (7 bases). V lost 6 bases to trimming and J lost 2 bases, with 11 bases between them. The CDR3 has 14 amino acids. Germline CDR1 reads MNHEY; CDR2 reads SMNVEV (reference sequence). CDR3 bases: TGTGCCAGCAGCGGGGGACAGACCTACAATGAGCAGTTCTTC. Its protein product is CASSGGQTYNEQFF.

This sequence joins TRBV4-3 and TRBJ1-4; tentative D call: TRBD1 (5 bases). The germline V and J ends were trimmed by 0 bases and 2 bases, with 7 bases remaining between them. Germline-derived CDR1 and CDR2 are LGHNA and YSLEER. The CDR3 is 15 amino acids. The DNA for the CDR3 is TGCGCCAGCAGCCAAGACGGGGGGACTAATGAAAAACTGTTTTTT. As protein: CASSQDGGTNEKLFF.

V gene TRBV14 combines with J gene TRBJ2-1; 8 bases agree with TRBD1. CDR3 length: 15 residues. Germline CDR1 SGHDN, CDR2 FVKESK. Unmatched junction bases numbered 4, after V lost 1 base and J lost 5 bases. The CDR3 protein is CASSQGTGGHNEQFF. As DNA, the CDR3 is TGTGCCAGCAGCCAAGGAACAGGGGGGCACAATGAGCAGTTCTTC.

The rearrangement joins TRBV5-5 to TRBJ2-7; tentatively, D is TRBD1 (6 bases). The CDR3 consists of 12 residues. Germline CDR1 reads SGHKS; CDR2 reads YYEKEE (reference sequence). Trimming pared 3 bases from V and 7 bases from J, leaving 11 bases between. CDR3 DNA sequence: TGTGCCAGCAGCTCTCAGGGGTGGGAGCAGTACTTC. Protein sequence: CASSSQGWEQYF.

This sequence joins TRBV19 and TRBJ2-5; 10 bases match TRBD1. Germline V CDR1 and CDR2: LNHDA, SQIVND (reference sequence). V was clipped by 8 bases and J by 5 bases; unmatched bases: 8. The CDR3 runs 14 residues. CDR3 coding DNA: TGTGCCAGTGGCCGACAGGGGGCAGGGGAGACCCAGTACTTC. Translated: CASGRQGAGETQYF.